This T cell receptor beta chain derives from a study of T-cell memory formation after mild COVID-19. In the study overall: The two donors had largely donor-specific TCR clusters. Study results and limitations: Researchers report contracting CD4+ clones mostly in CM and EM, with CD8+ clones in EMRA. CD4+ bias marked clones expanding day 15 to 37, unlike balanced contracting clones.

About this clonotype: Antigen: not known.

Germline CDR1 is KGHDR and CDR2 is SFDVKD. The CDR3 runs to 16 residues. Between the trimmed V and J ends, which lost 5 bases and 0 bases, there was a span of 13 bases. TCRalpha and TCRbeta libraries used 5'RACE with constant-segment primers and UMIs. TCRdb itself ran the 5' RACE reads through MiXCR, one entry per CDR3 protein. The table records about 400,000 distinct CDR3 sequences, about a quarter of them present only once. The chain has TRBV24-1 and TRBJ2-1; unclear D gene. Sequences were obtained from PBMCs or a T cell subset sorted from them (not recorded which). The receptor comes from an adult woman who had mild COVID-19 (a few samples of this study predate the infection). Cell type and time point are not known. In DNA form, the CDR3 reads TGTGCCACCAGTGGTAGACAACCGGACTCCTACAATGAGCAGTTCTTC. Its protein is CATSGRQPDSYNEQFF.